This T cell receptor beta chain was captured in a study of memory CD4+ T cells and cytomegalovirus serostatus. Study information: Healthy Belgian adult donors included under ten CMV-positive and 24 CMV-negative people.

Assay: immunoSEQ multiplex PCR; the TCRdb copy retains only in-frame clones and omits some. The repertoire holds tens of thousands of clones, with approximately 82% as singletons. Single viable CD3+CD4+CD8-CD45RO+ cells were sorted as the memory CD4+ T cells. CMV serostatus came from serum IgG against pp150, pp28, p38, p52. Total CD4+ T cells were enriched by CD4 positive selection. CDR3 length: 16 residues. Germline CDR1 SGHAT, CDR2 FQNNGV. Trimming stripped 6 bases from V and 4 bases from J, with 18 bases between. The sequenced sample consisted of memory CD4+ T cells from blood. This TCR derives from an adult in good health and CMV-seronegative. The chain combines TRBV11-2 with TRBJ2-2, with TRBD2 as a possible D gene (6 bases). CDR3 DNA: TGTGCCAGCAGATTACCAACGGGGGATGTCACCGGGGAGCTGTTTTTT. This sequence encodes CASRLPTGDVTGELFF.